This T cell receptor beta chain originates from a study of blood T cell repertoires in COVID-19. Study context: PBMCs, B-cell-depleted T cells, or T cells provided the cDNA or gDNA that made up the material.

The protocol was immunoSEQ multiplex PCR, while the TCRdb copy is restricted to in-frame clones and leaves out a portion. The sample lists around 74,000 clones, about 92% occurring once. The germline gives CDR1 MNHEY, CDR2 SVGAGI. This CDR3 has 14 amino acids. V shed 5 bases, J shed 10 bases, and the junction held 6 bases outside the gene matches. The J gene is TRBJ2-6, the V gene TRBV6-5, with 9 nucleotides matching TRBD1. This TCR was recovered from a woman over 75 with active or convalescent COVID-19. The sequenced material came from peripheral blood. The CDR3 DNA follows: TGTGCCAGCAGTAGATCCGGGACAGGGAACGTCCTGACTTTC. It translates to CASSRSGTGNVLTF.